This is a list of T cell receptor beta chains from one sample in a study of blood T cells in healthy people across ages. TCRdb itself ran the 5' RACE reads through MiXCR, one entry per CDR3 protein. The profile shows hundreds of thousands of distinct CDR3 sequences, around 54% of them singletons. The sample consisted of blood. The receptors here all came from a man aged 60 to 75 in good health. CDR3s include the opening cysteine and the closing phenylalanine or tryptophan. The D gene is left open where the match is weak. The size field is filled for only some rows; it gives once, few, many or a size class.

abundance,v_gene,j_gene,d_gene,CDR3nt,CDR3aa
.,TRBV6-6,TRBJ2-1,.,TGTGCCAGCAGACGGGGACATTCGAGCTCCTACAATGAGCAGTTCTTC,CASRRGHSSSYNEQFF
.,TRBV20-1,TRBJ2-7,.,TGCAGTGCTAGAGATGGCCGACGCTCCTACGAGCAGTACTTC,CSARDGRRSYEQYF
few,TRBV28,TRBJ1-2,TRBD1,TGTGCCAGCAGAGCCGGGACAGGGCACTATGGCTACACCTTC,CASRAGTGHYGYTF
.,TRBV9,TRBJ2-1,TRBD2,TGTGCCAGCAGCGTAGTTTCGCGGGGGGCTTACAATGAGCAGTTCTTC,CASSVVSRGAYNEQFF
.,TRBV4-1,TRBJ2-5,.,TGCGCCAGCAGCCAAGTCAGGGACCAAGAGACCCAGTACTTC,CASSQVRDQETQYF
.,TRBV10-3,TRBJ2-1,TRBD2,TGTGCCATCAGTGTGGGGACTAGCGGCTACAATGAGCAGTTCTTC,CAISVGTSGYNEQFF
.,TRBV27,TRBJ1-6,.,TGTGCCAGCAGTTTAAACCCAAATTCACCCCTCCACTTT,CASSLNPNSPLHF
.,TRBV10-2,TRBJ2-7,.,TGCGCCAGCAGTGAGCCCAGGACTCCCGGGGTGAACGAGCAGTACTTC,CASSEPRTPGVNEQYF
.,TRBV27,TRBJ2-3,TRBD1,TGTGCCAGCAGTCCCCAGGGGGCCGCAGATACGCAGTATTTT,CASSPQGAADTQYF
.,TRBV9,TRBJ1-2,TRBD1,TGTGCCAGCAGCGACGGACAGGGGGCAAGTCCTAACTATGGCTACACCTTC,CASSDGQGASPNYGYTF
.,TRBV7-2,TRBJ1-2,TRBD1,TGTGCCAGCAGCTTAGGAGGGACAGTCCTTGACTATGGCTACACCTTC,CASSLGGTVLDYGYTF
.,TRBV25-1,TRBJ2-2,.,TGTGCCAGCAGCGAAGACGGCGGTCCGAACACCGGGGAGCTGTTTTTT,CASSEDGGPNTGELFF
.,TRBV7-2,TRBJ2-7,.,TGTGCCAGCAGCTTAGGACTACCACAGCAGTACTTC,CASSLGLPQQYF
.,TRBV3-1,TRBJ2-3,.,TGTGCCAGCAGCCTGACAGGAACCCCTAGCACAGATACGCAGTATTTT,CASSLTGTPSTDTQYF
.,TRBV10-3,TRBJ2-6,TRBD1,TGTGCCATCAGTGGCCGAGGACAGGCCGAGGGTGGGGCCAACGTCCTGACTTTC,CAISGRGQAEGGANVLTF
.,TRBV6-2/TRBV6-3,TRBJ2-1,.,TGTGCCAGCAGTGGCAACAGGGAGCTCTACAATGAGCAGTTCTTC,CASSGNRELYNEQFF
few,TRBV18,TRBJ2-5,TRBD1,TGTGCCAGCTCCCCCGGGACAGGGCAGGACCAGTACTTC,CASSPGTGQDQYF
.,TRBV28,TRBJ2-7,.,TGTGCCACCTCTAACCCCGACAGCTCCTACGAGCAGTACTTC,CATSNPDSSYEQYF
.,TRBV18,TRBJ2-5,.,TGTGCCAGCTCGCCGGCGTACCAAGAGACCCGGTACTTC,CASSPAYQETRYF
.,TRBV28,TRBJ2-3,TRBD2,TGTGCCAGCAGTTTGCCGACTAGCGGGGGGACCCGCACAGATACGCAGTATTTT,CASSLPTSGGTRTDTQYF
.,TRBV9,TRBJ2-3,.,TGTGCCAGCAGCGTACAGGGTTCTAGCACAGATACGCAGTATTTT,CASSVQGSSTDTQYF
.,TRBV15,TRBJ1-6,.,TGTGCCACCAGCAGGACCGACAGCTATAATTCACCCCTCCACTTT,CATSRTDSYNSPLHF
.,TRBV4-1,TRBJ2-5,TRBD2,TGCGCCAGCAGCCCCCCTAGCGGGGGGGTAGAGACCCAGTACTTC,CASSPPSGGVETQYF
.,TRBV20-1,TRBJ2-1,.,TGCAGTGCTAGAAGTCCCGGGCGGGGCTTCTACAATGAGCAGTTCTTC,CSARSPGRGFYNEQFF
.,TRBV29-1,TRBJ1-1,TRBD1,TGCAGCGTTGAAGACCAGCAGGGGGCCACTGAAGCTTTCTTT,CSVEDQQGATEAFF
.,TRBV24-1,TRBJ2-3,TRBD2,TGTGCCACCAGTGACCCGGGACTAGCCGTGGCAGATACGCAGTATTTT,CATSDPGLAVADTQYF
.,TRBV7-8,TRBJ2-7,TRBD2,TGTGCCAGCAGCAAAGAAGCTAGCGGGGAAACCTACGAGCAGTACTTC,CASSKEASGETYEQYF
few,TRBV4-1,TRBJ2-1,TRBD2,TGCGCCAGCAGCCAAGATCCCGGACTAGCGGGGCGGGAGCAGTTCTTC,CASSQDPGLAGREQFF
few,TRBV12-3/TRBV12-4,TRBJ2-1,.,TGTGCCAGCAGTTGGGAACAGGGGAGGGGACATGAGCAGTTCTTC,CASSWEQGRGHEQFF
few,TRBV3-1,TRBJ2-2,.,TGTGCCAGCAGCCAAGGCAGGGTGAACACCGGGGAGCTGTTTTTT,CASSQGRVNTGELFF
few,TRBV11-3,TRBJ2-3,.,TGTGCCAGCAGCTTAGGCTCTCGGGCAGATACGCAGTATTTT,CASSLGSRADTQYF
.,TRBV20-1,TRBJ1-1,TRBD1,TGCAGTGCGCATGGGGCGTTAGGACAGGGGGGAAAGTCTGAAGCTTTCTTT,CSAHGALGQGGKSEAFF
once,TRBV28,TRBJ2-5,TRBD2,TGTGCCAGCAGTTTCAGACTAGCGTTGGGAGAGACCCAGTACTTC,CASSFRLALGETQYF
.,TRBV4-1,TRBJ1-2,.,TGCGCCAGCAGCCAACCGCGGCAGGGGTCAGAGAACTATGGCTACACCTTC,CASSQPRQGSENYGYTF
.,TRBV29-1,TRBJ2-2,TRBD2,TGCAGCGTTGGTCGGGGGGGCACGAACACCGGGGAGCTGTTTTTT,CSVGRGGTNTGELFF
.,TRBV5-1,TRBJ2-7,.,TGCGCCAGCAGCCCCTCCCTGCGAGCCTACGAGCAGTACTTC,CASSPSLRAYEQYF
.,TRBV5-1,TRBJ2-1,TRBD1,TGCGCCAGCAGCCCTGGGACAGCTACCTACAATGAGCAGTTCTTC,CASSPGTATYNEQFF
.,TRBV4-1,TRBJ2-1,.,TGCGCCAGCAGCCAAGTTGAGAATACCTACAATGAGCAGTTCTTC,CASSQVENTYNEQFF
.,TRBV29-1,TRBJ2-5,.,TGCAGCGTCAAACAGGGTTCCTTTGGGACCCAGTACTTC,CSVKQGSFGTQYF
.,TRBV6-6,TRBJ1-2,.,TGTGCCAGCAGTTACGACAGGAAGGCGAATGGCTACACCTTC,CASSYDRKANGYTF
few,TRBV6-1,TRBJ1-2,.,TGTGCCAGCCACAAGGGTGGCGGAGGCTCGGATGGCTACACCTTC,CASHKGGGGSDGYTF